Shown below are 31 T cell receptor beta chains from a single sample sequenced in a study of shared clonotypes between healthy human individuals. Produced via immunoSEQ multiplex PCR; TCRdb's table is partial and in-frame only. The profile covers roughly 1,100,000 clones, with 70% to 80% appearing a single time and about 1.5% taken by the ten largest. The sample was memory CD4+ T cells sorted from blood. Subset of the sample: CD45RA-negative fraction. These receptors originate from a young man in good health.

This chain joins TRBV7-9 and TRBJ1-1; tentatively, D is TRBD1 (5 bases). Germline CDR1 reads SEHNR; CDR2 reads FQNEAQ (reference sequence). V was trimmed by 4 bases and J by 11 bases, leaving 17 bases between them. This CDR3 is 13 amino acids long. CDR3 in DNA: TGTGCCAGCAGCTCGTCCCGCGGGGGGGAGGCTTTCTTT. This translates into CASSSSRGGEAFF.

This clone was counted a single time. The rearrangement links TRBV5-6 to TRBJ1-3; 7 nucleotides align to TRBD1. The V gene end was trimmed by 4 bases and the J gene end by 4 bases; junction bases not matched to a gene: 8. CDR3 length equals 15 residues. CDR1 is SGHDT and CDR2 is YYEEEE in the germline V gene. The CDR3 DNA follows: TGTGCCAGCAGCGGGATACAGGGGAGAGGAAACACCATATATTTT. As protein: CASSGIQGRGNTIYF.

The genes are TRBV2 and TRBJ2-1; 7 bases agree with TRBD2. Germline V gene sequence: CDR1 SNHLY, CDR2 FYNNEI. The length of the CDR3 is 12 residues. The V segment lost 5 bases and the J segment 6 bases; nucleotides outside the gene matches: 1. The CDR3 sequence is CASSWTSNEQFF. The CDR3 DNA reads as TGTGCCAGCAGTTGGACTAGCAATGAGCAGTTCTTC.

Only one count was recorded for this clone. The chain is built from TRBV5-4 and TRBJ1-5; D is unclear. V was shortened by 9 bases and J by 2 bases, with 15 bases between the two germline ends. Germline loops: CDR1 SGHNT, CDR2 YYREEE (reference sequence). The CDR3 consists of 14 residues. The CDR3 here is CAKYPERGNQPQHF. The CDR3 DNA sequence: TGTGCCAAGTATCCGGAAAGAGGCAATCAGCCCCAGCATTTT.

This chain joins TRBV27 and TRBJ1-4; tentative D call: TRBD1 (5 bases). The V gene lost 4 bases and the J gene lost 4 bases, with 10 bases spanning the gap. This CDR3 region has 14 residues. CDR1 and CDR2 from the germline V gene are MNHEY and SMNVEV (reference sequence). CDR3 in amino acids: CASSSREGNEKLFF. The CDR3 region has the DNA TGTGCCAGCAGTTCCAGGGAGGGTAATGAAAAACTGTTTTTT.

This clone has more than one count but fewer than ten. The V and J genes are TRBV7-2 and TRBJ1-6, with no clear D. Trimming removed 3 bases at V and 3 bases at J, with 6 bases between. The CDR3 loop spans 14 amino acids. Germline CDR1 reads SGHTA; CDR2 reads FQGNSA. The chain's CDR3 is CASSLGSYNSPLHF. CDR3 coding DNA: TGTGCCAGCAGCTTGGGAAGCTATAATTCACCCCTCCACTTT. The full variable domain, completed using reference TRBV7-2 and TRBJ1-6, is GAGVSQSPSNKVTEKGKDVELRCDPISGHTALYWYRQSLGQGLEFLIYFQGNSAPDKSGLPSDRFSAERTGGSVSTLTIQRTQQEDSAVYLCASSLGSYNSPLHFGNGTRLTVT.

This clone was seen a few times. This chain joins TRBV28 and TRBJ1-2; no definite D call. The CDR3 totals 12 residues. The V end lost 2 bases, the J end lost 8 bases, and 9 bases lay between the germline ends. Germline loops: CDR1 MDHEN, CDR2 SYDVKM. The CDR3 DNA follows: TGTGCCAGCAGTTTAGTGCTTCGCGGCTACACCTTC. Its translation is CASSLVLRGYTF.

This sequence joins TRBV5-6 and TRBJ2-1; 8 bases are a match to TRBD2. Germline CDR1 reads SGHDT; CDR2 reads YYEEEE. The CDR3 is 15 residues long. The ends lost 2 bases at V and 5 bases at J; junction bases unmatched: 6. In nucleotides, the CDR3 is TGTGCCAGCAGCTTTGGGCTAGCGGGTGACAATGAGCAGTTCTTC. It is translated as CASSFGLAGDNEQFF.

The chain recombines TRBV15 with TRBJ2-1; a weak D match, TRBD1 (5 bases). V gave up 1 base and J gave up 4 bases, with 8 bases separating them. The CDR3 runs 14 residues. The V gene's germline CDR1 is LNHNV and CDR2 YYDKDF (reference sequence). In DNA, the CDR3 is TGTGCCACCAGCAGAGTCAACAGGTACAATGAGCAGTTCTTC. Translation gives CATSRVNRYNEQFF.

The CDR3 bases are TGTGCCAGCAGTTACTCCAGGGGTAATAATTCACCCCTCCACTTT. It yields the protein CASSYSRGNNSPLHF. The chain couples TRBV6-6 to TRBJ1-6, with D possibly TRBD1 on 6 matching bases. Germline-derived CDR1 and CDR2 are MNHNY and SVGAGI (reference sequence). V lost 0 bases, J lost 5 bases, and 8 bases lay in between. The CDR3 consists of 15 residues.

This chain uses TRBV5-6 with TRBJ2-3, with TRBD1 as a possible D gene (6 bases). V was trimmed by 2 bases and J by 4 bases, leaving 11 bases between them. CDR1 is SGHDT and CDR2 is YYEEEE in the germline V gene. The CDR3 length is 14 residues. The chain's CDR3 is CASSLGQGSDTQYF. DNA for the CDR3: TGTGCCAGCAGCTTAGGCCAGGGGTCAGATACGCAGTATTTT.

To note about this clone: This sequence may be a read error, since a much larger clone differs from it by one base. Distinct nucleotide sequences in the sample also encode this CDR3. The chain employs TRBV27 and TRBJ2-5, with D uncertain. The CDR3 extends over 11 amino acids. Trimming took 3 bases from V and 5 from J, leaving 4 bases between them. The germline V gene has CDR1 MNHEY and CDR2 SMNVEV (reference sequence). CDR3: CASSLRETQYF. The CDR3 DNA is TGTGCCAGCAGTTTGAGGGAGACCCAGTACTTC.

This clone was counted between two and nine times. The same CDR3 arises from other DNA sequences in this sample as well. The CDR3 protein is CASSPQGYEQYF. CDR3 coding DNA: TGTGCCAGCAGCCCGCAGGGATACGAGCAGTACTTC. The chain carries TRBV6-5 and TRBJ2-7, with D possibly being TRBD1 (5 bases). This CDR3 is built from 12 residues. From germline, CDR1 is MNHEY and CDR2 SVGAGI. Trimming cost V 6 bases and J 4 bases, with 10 bases left between them.

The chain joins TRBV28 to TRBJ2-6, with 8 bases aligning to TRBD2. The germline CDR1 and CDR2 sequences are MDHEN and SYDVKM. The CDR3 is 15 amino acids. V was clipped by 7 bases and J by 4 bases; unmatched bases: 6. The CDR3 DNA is TGTGCCAGCACCCGGGGGGGGACGGGGGCCAACGTCCTGACTTTC. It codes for CASTRGGTGANVLTF.

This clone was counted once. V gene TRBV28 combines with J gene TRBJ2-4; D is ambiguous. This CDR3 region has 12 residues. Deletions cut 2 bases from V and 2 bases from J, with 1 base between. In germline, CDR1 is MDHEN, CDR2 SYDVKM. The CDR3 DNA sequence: TGTGCCAGCAGTTTACCCAAAAACATTCAGTACTTC. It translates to CASSLPKNIQYF.

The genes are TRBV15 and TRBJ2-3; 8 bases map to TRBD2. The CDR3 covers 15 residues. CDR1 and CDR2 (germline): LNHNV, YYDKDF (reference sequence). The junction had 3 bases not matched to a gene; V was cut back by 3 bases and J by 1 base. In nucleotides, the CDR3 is TGTGCCACCAGCAGGCGGGGGGAACGCACAGATACGCAGTATTTT. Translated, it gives CATSRRGERTDTQYF.

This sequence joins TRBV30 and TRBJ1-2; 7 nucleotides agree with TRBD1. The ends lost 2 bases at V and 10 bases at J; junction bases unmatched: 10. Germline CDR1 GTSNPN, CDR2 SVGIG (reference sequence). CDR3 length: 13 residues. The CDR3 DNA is TGTGCCTGGAGTAGGGGGCAGGGAACGGCCTACACCTTC. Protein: CAWSRGQGTAYTF.

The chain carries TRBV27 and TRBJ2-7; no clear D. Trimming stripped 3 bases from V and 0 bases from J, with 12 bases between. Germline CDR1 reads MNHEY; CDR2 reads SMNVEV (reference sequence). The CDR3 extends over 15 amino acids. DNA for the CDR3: TGTGCCAGCAGTTTCACTCGTGCTGCCTCCTACGAGCAGTACTTC. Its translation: CASSFTRAASYEQYF.

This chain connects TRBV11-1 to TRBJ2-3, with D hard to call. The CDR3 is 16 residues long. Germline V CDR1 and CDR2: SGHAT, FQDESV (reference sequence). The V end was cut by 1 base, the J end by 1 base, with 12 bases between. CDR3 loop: CASSLDTAIRTDTQYF. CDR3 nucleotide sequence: TGTGCCAGCAGCTTAGACACAGCTATTCGCACAGATACGCAGTATTTT.

CDR3: CASSFPSGGKADTQYF. The CDR3, as DNA: TGTGCCAGCAGCTTCCCTAGCGGCGGGAAAGCAGATACGCAGTATTTT. The gene calls are TRBV7-2 and TRBJ2-3, with 7 bases matching TRBD2. CDR3 length: 16 amino acids. The germline V gene encodes CDR1 SGHTA and CDR2 FQGNSA. V was clipped by 3 bases and J by 4 bases; unmatched bases: 10.

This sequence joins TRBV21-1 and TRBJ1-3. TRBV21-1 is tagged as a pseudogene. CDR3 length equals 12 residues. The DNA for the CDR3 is TGTGCCAGCAGCGACTTATGGAGCACCATATATTTT. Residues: CASSDLWSTIYF.

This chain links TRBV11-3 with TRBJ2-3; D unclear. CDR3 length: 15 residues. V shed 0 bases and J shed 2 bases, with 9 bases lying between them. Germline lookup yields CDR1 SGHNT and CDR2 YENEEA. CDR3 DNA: TGTGCCAGCAGCTTAGAAGGCAGGTTCACAGATACGCAGTATTTT. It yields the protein CASSLEGRFTDTQYF.

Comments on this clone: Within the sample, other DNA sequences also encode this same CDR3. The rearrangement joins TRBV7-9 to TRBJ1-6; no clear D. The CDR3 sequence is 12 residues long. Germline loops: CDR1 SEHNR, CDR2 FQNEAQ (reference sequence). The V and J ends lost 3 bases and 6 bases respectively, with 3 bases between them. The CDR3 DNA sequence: TGTGCCAGCAGCTTGGGTAATTCACCCCTCCACTTT. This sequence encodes CASSLGNSPLHF.

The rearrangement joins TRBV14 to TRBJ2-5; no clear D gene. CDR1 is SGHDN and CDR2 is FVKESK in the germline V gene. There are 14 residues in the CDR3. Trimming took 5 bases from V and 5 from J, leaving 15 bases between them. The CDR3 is CASSSWQRMETQYF. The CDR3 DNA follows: TGTGCCAGCAGCAGTTGGCAGAGGATGGAGACCCAGTACTTC.

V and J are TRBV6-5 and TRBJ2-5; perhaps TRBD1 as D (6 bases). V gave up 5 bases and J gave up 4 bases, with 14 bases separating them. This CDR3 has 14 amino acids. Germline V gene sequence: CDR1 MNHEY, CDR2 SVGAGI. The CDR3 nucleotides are TGTGCCAGCAGTCGGACAGTACCGGGAGAGACCCAGTACTTC. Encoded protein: CASSRTVPGETQYF.

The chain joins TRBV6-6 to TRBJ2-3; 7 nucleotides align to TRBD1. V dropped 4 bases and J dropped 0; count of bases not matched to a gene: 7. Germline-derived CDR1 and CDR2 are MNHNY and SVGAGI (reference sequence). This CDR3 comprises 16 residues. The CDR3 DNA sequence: TGTGCCAGCAGTTTGAGGGGGCCAGCTAGCACAGATACGCAGTATTTT. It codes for CASSLRGPASTDTQYF.

DNA for the CDR3: TGTGCCAGCAGTGAGCTTGGCGGGAGAGCTACCGGGGAGCTGTTTTTT. This gives the protein CASSELGGRATGELFF. This chain connects TRBV2 to TRBJ2-2, with 7 bases matching TRBD2. From germline, CDR1 is SNHLY and CDR2 FYNNEI. The trim removed 3 bases at V and 5 bases at J, leaving 9 bases unmatched. The CDR3 is 16 residues long.

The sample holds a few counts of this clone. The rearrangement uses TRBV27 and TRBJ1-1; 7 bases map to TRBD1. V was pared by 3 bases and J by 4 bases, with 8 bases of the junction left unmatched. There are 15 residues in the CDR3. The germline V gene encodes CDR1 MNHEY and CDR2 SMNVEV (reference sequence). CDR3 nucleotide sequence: TGTGCCAGCAGTTTTACCAACAGGGGTGGCACTGAAGCTTTCTTT. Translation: CASSFTNRGGTEAFF.

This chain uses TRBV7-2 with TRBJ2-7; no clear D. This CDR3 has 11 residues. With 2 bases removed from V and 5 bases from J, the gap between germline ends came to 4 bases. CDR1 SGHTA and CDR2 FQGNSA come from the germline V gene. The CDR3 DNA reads TGTGCCAGCAGCTTAAGGGACGAGCAGTACTTC. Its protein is CASSLRDEQYF.

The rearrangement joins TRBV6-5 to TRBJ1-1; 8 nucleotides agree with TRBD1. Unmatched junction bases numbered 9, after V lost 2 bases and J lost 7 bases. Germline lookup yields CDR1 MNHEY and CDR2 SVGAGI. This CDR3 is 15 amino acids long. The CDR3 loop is CASSYQPQGADEAFF. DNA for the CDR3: TGTGCCAGCAGTTACCAACCCCAGGGGGCGGATGAAGCTTTCTTT.

The CDR3 sequence is CASSQEQGASNQPQHF. DNA for the CDR3: TGCGCCAGCAGCCAAGAGCAGGGGGCTTCCAATCAGCCCCAGCATTTT. This chain links TRBV4-1 with TRBJ1-5, with TRBD1 matching over 8 bases. V gave up 0 bases and J gave up 3 bases; unmatched junction bases: 4. The CDR3 spans 16 residues. Germline values: CDR1 MGHRA, CDR2 YSYEKL.